The 29 T cell receptor beta chains presented below share a single source sample, sequenced in a study of blood T cell repertoires in COVID-19. Only in-frame clones appear in the TCRdb table, and some are missing; sequencing was by immunoSEQ multiplex PCR. Of about 210,000 clones in the sample, about 90% are singletons; the top ten hold around 1.2%. The sequencing input was peripheral blood. These receptors were taken from a man younger than 40 with acute or convalescent COVID-19.

The rearrangement joins TRBV19 to TRBJ2-3, with a tentative D call TRBD1 (5 bases). V lost 3 bases, J lost 4 bases, and 14 bases lay in between. Per germline, CDR1 LNHDA and CDR2 SQIVND (reference sequence). The CDR3 sequence is 15 residues long. The CDR3 region has the DNA TGTGCCAGTAGTATCCAGGGTGGGTTTGCAGATACGCAGTATTTT. It is translated as CASSIQGGFADTQYF.

This clone has just one count. The genes are TRBV28 and TRBJ1-5; 7 bases fit TRBD1. This CDR3 is built from 13 residues. Germline-derived CDR1 and CDR2 are MDHEN and SYDVKM. With 7 bases clipped from V and 2 bases from J, the junction kept 2 bases outside the gene matches. The CDR3 bases are TGTGCCAGCACTGGACAGGGCAATCAGCCCCAGCATTTT. This codes for CASTGQGNQPQHF.

V usage is TRBV30 and J usage is TRBJ1-4, with D possibly TRBD1 on 6 matching bases. Trimming took off 0 bases at V and 8 bases at J, with 16 bases between the two ends. This CDR3 region has 15 residues. Germline loops: CDR1 GTSNPN, CDR2 SVGIG (reference sequence). The CDR3 sequence: CAWSVRGGAIEKLFF. For the CDR3, the DNA is TGTGCCTGGAGTGTACGTGGGGGCGCGATAGAAAAACTGTTTTTT.

J is TRBJ2-4 and V is TRBV18, with D perhaps TRBD1 (6 bases). Trimming took 2 bases from V and 1 from J, leaving 9 bases between them. The CDR3 has 15 residues. Per germline, CDR1 KGHSH and CDR2 LQKENI. The CDR3 bases are TGTGCCAGCTCACCAGGGGGCACGGCCAAAAACATTCAGTACTTC. Translating gives CASSPGGTAKNIQYF.

V gene TRBV18 combines with J gene TRBJ2-2, with D perhaps matching TRBD1 (5 bases). This CDR3 is 15 amino acids long. The V end lost 3 bases, the J end lost 3 bases, and 11 bases lay between the germline ends. Germline V gene data show CDR1 as KGHSH and CDR2 as LQKENI. The CDR3 DNA sequence: TGTGCCAGCTCACCCGGCAGGGCGGACACCGGGGAGCTGTTTTTT. It yields the protein CASSPGRADTGELFF.

The chain joins TRBV6-1 to TRBJ1-2, with D uncertain. V was pared by 1 base and J by 7 bases, with 10 bases between. CDR1 is MNHNS, CDR2 SASEGT, per germline. This CDR3 has 13 residues. The chain's CDR3 is CASSEETNRGYTF. The CDR3 nucleotides are TGTGCCAGCAGTGAAGAGACAAATCGTGGCTACACCTTC.

This chain uses TRBV28 with TRBJ2-4; D perhaps matches TRBD1 (5 bases). Deletions cut 0 bases from V and 0 bases from J, with 9 bases between. The CDR3 has 16 residues. Looked up from germline, CDR1 is MDHEN and CDR2 is SYDVKM. The CDR3 bases are TGTGCCAGCAGTTTATGGTTGGGGCTAGCCAAAAACATTCAGTACTTC. Amino acid sequence: CASSLWLGLAKNIQYF.

This rearrangement joins TRBV11-2 to TRBJ1-6; D gene unclear. The CDR3 loop spans 17 amino acids. Trimming pared 2 bases from V and 0 bases from J, leaving 11 bases between. From germline, CDR1 is SGHAT and CDR2 FQNNGV. The CDR3 region has the DNA TGTGCCAGCAGCTTATCGCGGATTAGCTCCTATAATTCACCCCTCCACTTT. The encoded protein is CASSLSRISSYNSPLHF. The full variable domain, its missing parts supplied by reference TRBV11-2 and TRBJ1-6, is EAGVAQSPRYKIIEKRQSVAFWCNPISGHATLYWYQQILGQGPKLLIQFQNNGVVDDSQLPKDRFSAERLKGVDSTLKIQPAKLEDSAVYLCASSLSRISSYNSPLHFGNGTRLTVT.

The chain employs TRBV21-1 and TRBJ2-7; the D segment call TRBD1 is taken from the table without a DNA check. TRBV21-1 is assigned pseudogene status. The CDR3 covers 15 residues. The DNA for the CDR3 is TGTGCCAGCAGCAACAGACAGGGGGCTTCCTACGAGCAGTACTTC. Protein sequence: CASSNRQGASYEQYF.

Points on this clone: The germline gene is not matched at one end of the junction; a read error may be the cause. V and J are TRBV28 and TRBJ1-1; D is possibly TRBD1 (6 bases). Germline-derived CDR1 and CDR2 are MDHEN and SYDVKM. CDR3 size: 10 residues. The CDR3 region has the DNA TGTGCCAGCGGCTCCCGGGGGGCTGTCTTT. It specifies CASGSRGAVF. The variable domain in full, with the rest retrieved from reference TRBV28 and TRBJ1-1, is DVKVTQSSRYLVKRTGEKVFLECVQDMDHENMFWYRQDPGLGLRLIYFSYDVKMKEKGDIPEGYSVSREKKERFSLILESASTNQTSMYLCASGSRGAVFGQGTRLTVV.

V and J are TRBV6-5 and TRBJ2-7; a weak D match, TRBD1 (6 bases). The V gene lost 7 bases and the J gene lost 0 bases, with 16 bases spanning the gap. The germline V gene encodes CDR1 MNHEY and CDR2 SVGAGI. This CDR3 has 15 residues. CDR3 sequence (DNA): TGTGCCAGCAAAGGGGGACCCCTGAGCTCCTACGAGCAGTACTTC. This translates into CASKGGPLSSYEQYF.

This clone was found a few times. V gene TRBV5-1 combines with J gene TRBJ2-2; D uncertain. The germline gives CDR1 SGHRS, CDR2 YFSETQ. The CDR3 contains 15 residues. V gave up 3 bases and J gave up 7 bases, with 16 bases separating them. CDR3 amino acids: CASSSASNYIGELFF. The CDR3 DNA is TGCGCCAGCAGCTCCGCGAGTAACTACATCGGGGAGCTGTTTTTT.

The chain employs TRBV5-4 and TRBJ1-1; D gene unclear. The CDR3 contains 14 residues. Germline CDR1 SGHNT, CDR2 YYREEE (reference sequence). Trimming left V 0 bases short and J 0 bases short, with 6 bases between. The CDR3 loop reads CASSLGGVNTEAFF. The CDR3 bases are TGTGCCAGCAGCTTGGGCGGGGTGAACACTGAAGCTTTCTTT.

This chain links TRBV19 with TRBJ2-7; a possible D gene is TRBD2 (5 bases). The germline V and J ends were trimmed by 6 bases and 2 bases, with 14 bases remaining between them. Germline V gene sequence: CDR1 LNHDA, CDR2 SQIVND (reference sequence). The CDR3 is 14 residues long. The CDR3 protein is CASRLGPGTYEQYF. DNA of the CDR3: TGTGCCAGTAGACTAGGCCCGGGGACCTACGAGCAGTACTTC.

The CDR3 sequence: CASSQLGLYAFF. As DNA, the CDR3 is TGCGCCAGCAGCCAGCTGGGGCTGTATGCTTTCTTT. The V gene is TRBV4-1, the J gene TRBJ1-1; tentative D call: TRBD1 (5 bases). Between the trimmed V and J ends, which lost 3 bases and 11 bases, there was a span of 13 bases. Germline assignment: CDR1 MGHRA and CDR2 YSYEKL. The CDR3 runs to 12 residues.

The chain couples TRBV27 to TRBJ1-4; possibly TRBD1 for D (5 bases). The V gene lost 1 base and the J gene lost 6 bases, with 12 bases spanning the gap. The CDR3 runs 15 residues. From germline, CDR1 is MNHEY and CDR2 SMNVEV (reference sequence). Here the CDR3 reads CASSLYPRVHEKLFF. The CDR3 DNA follows: TGTGCCAGCAGTTTATACCCCAGGGTCCATGAAAAACTGTTTTTT.

This CDR3 reads CASSETGELSNTGELFF. The CDR3 bases are TGTGCCAGCAGCGAAACAGGGGAACTAAGTAACACCGGGGAGCTGTTTTTT. V usage is TRBV6-4 and J usage is TRBJ2-2; 7 bases agree with TRBD1. CDR1 and CDR2 from the germline V gene are MRHNA and SNTAGT. Trimming took 6 bases from V and 2 from J; bases not matched to a gene: 12. The CDR3 runs 17 residues.

This clone was counted once. The V and J genes are TRBV3-1 (or the pseudogene TRBV3-2) and TRBJ2-7; possibly TRBD1 for D (6 bases). The CDR3 spans 16 residues. The ends were cut back, 0 bases at V and 3 bases at J, with 15 bases in the middle. Germline V lookup: CDR1 LGHDT, CDR2 YNNKEL (reference sequence). The CDR3 reads CASSQDGGQTIYEQYF. CDR3 coding DNA: TGTGCCAGCAGCCAAGATGGGGGCCAGACGATCTACGAGCAGTACTTC.

V is TRBV5-1 and J is TRBJ2-1; 7 bases line up with TRBD1. The V gene end was trimmed by 0 bases and the J gene end by 0 bases; junction bases not matched to a gene: 0. The CDR3 sequence is 15 residues long. Germline V gene lookup returns CDR1 SGHRS and CDR2 YFSETQ. The CDR3 region has the DNA TGCGCCAGCAGCTTGGGACAGGGCTCCTACAATGAGCAGTTCTTC. It yields the protein CASSLGQGSYNEQFF.

The chain has TRBV28 and TRBJ2-7, with 8 bases aligning to TRBD2. Looked up from germline, CDR1 is MDHEN and CDR2 is SYDVKM. V was clipped by 5 bases and J by 6 bases; unmatched bases: 12. CDR3 size: 15 residues. CDR3 nucleotide sequence: TGTGCCAGCAGTGTCGAGCGGGAGAGGGGACGCGAGCAGTACTTC. Its translation is CASSVERERGREQYF.

About this clone itself: Other DNA sequences within the sample encode an identical CDR3. The V gene is TRBV30, the J gene TRBJ1-4, with D maybe TRBD1 (5 bases). This CDR3 is 12 amino acids long. Germline V lookup: CDR1 GTSNPN, CDR2 SVGIG (reference sequence). The V end was cut by 0 bases, the J end by 8 bases, with 7 bases between. The CDR3 nucleotides read TGTGCCTGGAGTGTGCGGGGCGAAAAACTGTTTTTT. Protein sequence: CAWSVRGEKLFF.

The V call is TRBV9, the J call TRBJ2-4, with 13 bases that match TRBD2. CDR1 and CDR2 from the germline V gene are SGDLS and YYNGEE. Germline trimming cut 4 bases from V and 5 bases from J; bases unmatched to any gene: 6. The CDR3 length is 16 residues. The DNA of the CDR3 is TGTGCCAGCAGCCAACTAGCGGGGGGGTTCGAAAACATTCAGTACTTC. Protein product: CASSQLAGGFENIQYF.

The chain couples TRBV5-1 to TRBJ2-2; 7 nucleotides align to TRBD1. Germline CDR1 reads SGHRS; CDR2 reads YFSETQ. V shed 3 bases and J 4 bases; nucleotides not matched to a gene: 3. The CDR3 is 14 residues long. The CDR3 loop is CASSWDSRTGELFF. The CDR3 DNA follows: TGCGCCAGCAGCTGGGACAGCCGCACCGGGGAGCTGTTTTTT.

By share of the sample, this clone is medium-sized. As DNA, the CDR3 is TGTGCCAGCAGTTTTCAGAGACTAGCGTTCTACGAGCAGTACTTC. This codes for CASSFQRLAFYEQYF. The V and J genes are TRBV28 and TRBJ2-7; 8 positions agree with TRBD2. Germline V gene lookup returns CDR1 MDHEN and CDR2 SYDVKM. The trim removed 3 bases at V and 3 bases at J, leaving 7 bases unmatched. The CDR3 length is 15 residues.

The chain uses TRBV10-2 and TRBJ2-6; 11 bases match TRBD1. The J segment lost 0 bases and the V segment lost 11 bases, leaving 3 bases of the junction unmatched. This CDR3 contains 15 residues. Germline V gives CDR1 WSHSY, CDR2 SAAADI. Here the CDR3 reads CAGTGGSSGANVLTF. DNA for the CDR3: TGCGCCGGGACAGGGGGGAGCTCTGGGGCCAACGTCCTGACTTTC.

This clone was counted between two and nine times. J is TRBJ1-2 and V is TRBV3-1 (or the pseudogene TRBV3-2), with D uncertain. The CDR3 length is 15 residues. Per the germline V gene, CDR1 is LGHDT and CDR2 is YNNKEL (reference sequence). Between the trimmed V and J ends, which lost 1 base and 0 bases, there was a span of 9 bases. This chain's CDR3 is CASSQGAIANYGYTF. The CDR3 DNA is TGTGCCAGCAGCCAAGGGGCCATAGCTAACTATGGCTACACCTTC.

The chain recombines TRBV19 with TRBJ2-1; 8 bases agree with TRBD1. V was pared by 6 bases and J by 8 bases, with 6 bases of the junction left unmatched. The germline V gene encodes CDR1 LNHDA and CDR2 SQIVND (reference sequence). This CDR3 is built from 13 residues. The CDR3: CASSRDRGDEQFF. The CDR3 DNA is TGTGCCAGTAGCCGCGACAGGGGAGATGAGCAGTTCTTC.

The genes are TRBV6-1 and TRBJ1-5; D unclear. V lost 2 bases, J lost 0 bases, and 8 bases lay in between. The CDR3 extends over 15 amino acids. Germline V gives CDR1 MNHNS, CDR2 SASEGT. CDR3 residues: CASSELSPSNQPQHF. The CDR3 DNA is TGTGCCAGCAGTGAATTGTCTCCTAGCAATCAGCCCCAGCATTTT.

The chain links TRBV18 to TRBJ1-5; D gene unclear. Trimming took 6 bases from V and 0 from J, leaving 6 bases between them. The CDR3 is 13 residues long. Germline V gives CDR1 KGHSH, CDR2 LQKENI. CDR3 amino acids: CASSRGSNQPQHF. CDR3 bases: TGTGCCAGCTCCAGAGGTAGCAATCAGCCCCAGCATTTT. Together with reference TRBV18 and TRBJ1-5, the CDR3 gives the full variable domain: NAGVMQNPRHLVRRRGQEARLRCSPMKGHSHVYWYRQLPEEGLKFMVYLQKENIIDESGMPKERFSAEFPKEGPSILRIQQVVRGDSAAYFCASSRGSNQPQHFGDGTRLSIL.